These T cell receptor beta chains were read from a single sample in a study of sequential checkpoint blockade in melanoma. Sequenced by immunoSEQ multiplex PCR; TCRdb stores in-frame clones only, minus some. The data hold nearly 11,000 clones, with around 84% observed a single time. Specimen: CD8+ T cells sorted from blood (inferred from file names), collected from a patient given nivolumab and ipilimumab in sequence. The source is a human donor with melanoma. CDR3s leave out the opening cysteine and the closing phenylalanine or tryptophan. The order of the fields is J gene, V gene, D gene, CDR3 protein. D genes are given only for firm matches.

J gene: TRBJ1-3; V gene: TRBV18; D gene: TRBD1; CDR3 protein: ASSLQAPDRVFGNTIY
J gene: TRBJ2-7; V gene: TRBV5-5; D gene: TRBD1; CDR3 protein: ASSLWGDRGYEQY
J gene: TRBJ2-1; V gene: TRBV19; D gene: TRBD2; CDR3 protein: ASSTAVRGAGDEQF
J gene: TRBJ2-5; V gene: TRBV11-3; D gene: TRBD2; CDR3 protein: ASSSGLAGEETQY
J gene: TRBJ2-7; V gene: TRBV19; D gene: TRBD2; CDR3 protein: ASSITSGSSYEQY
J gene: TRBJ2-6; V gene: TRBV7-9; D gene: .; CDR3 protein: ASSHGWRPDSGANVLT
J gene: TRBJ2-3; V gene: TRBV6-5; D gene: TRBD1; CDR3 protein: ASTPQGGTDTQY
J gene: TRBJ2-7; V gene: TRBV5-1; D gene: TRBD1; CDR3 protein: ASSLARTGARYEQY
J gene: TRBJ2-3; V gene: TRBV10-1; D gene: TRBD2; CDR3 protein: ASSKAGLSTDTQY
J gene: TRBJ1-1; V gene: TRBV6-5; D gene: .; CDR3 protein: ASSWGMGAATEAF
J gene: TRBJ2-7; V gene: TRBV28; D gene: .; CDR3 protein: ASSLLAKREQY
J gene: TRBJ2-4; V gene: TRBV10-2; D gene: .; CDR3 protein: ASSESSRLRNIQY
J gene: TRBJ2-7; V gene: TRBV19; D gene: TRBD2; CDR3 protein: ASSITLAGTYEQY
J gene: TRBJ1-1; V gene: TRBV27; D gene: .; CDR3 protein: ASSLRIGMNTEAF
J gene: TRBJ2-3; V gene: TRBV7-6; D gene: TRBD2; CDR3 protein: ASSPGLAGRTDTQY
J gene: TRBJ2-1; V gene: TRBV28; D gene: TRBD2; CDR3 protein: ASSLYGGSPNYNEQF
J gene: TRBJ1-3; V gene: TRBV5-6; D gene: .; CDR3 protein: ASSLNTGGNTIY
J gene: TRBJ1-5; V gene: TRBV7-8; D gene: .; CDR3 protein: ASSLGGGVDSNQPQH
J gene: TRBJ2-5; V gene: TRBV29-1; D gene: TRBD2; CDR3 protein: SVGTSGFMD
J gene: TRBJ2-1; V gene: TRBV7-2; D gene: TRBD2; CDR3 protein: ASSLLVTSGGVNEQF
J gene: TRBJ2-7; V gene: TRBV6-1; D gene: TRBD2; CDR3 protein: ASSEQGGSSYEQY
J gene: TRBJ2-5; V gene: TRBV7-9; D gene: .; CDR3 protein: ASSLGGAQY
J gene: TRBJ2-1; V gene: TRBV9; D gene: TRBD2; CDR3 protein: ASSSGLAGRNNEQF